A single sample gave rise to the 21 T cell receptor beta chains below, sequenced in a study of shared T cell receptors in the human thymus. Measured with immunoSEQ multiplex PCR; TCRdb has only the in-frame clones, and not every one. Seen here are about 380,000 clones, over 90% observed once, and the top ten hold 0.015% to 0.025%. What was sequenced was thymocytes. These receptors were collected from a human donor.

This CDR3 reads CASSLARDRNTGELFF. CDR3 DNA sequence: TGCGCCAGCAGCTTGGCCCGGGACAGGAACACCGGGGAGCTGTTTTTT. The chain links TRBV5-1 to TRBJ2-2, with 7 bases aligning to TRBD1. The length of the CDR3 is 16 residues. The V segment lost 0 bases and the J segment 1 base; nucleotides outside the gene matches: 3. Germline V lookup: CDR1 SGHRS, CDR2 YFSETQ.

This clone was counted a single time. This sequence joins TRBV18 and TRBJ1-5; D gene uncertain. Per germline, CDR1 KGHSH and CDR2 LQKENI. Trimming left V 5 bases short and J 4 bases short, with 12 bases between. This CDR3 has 14 amino acids. CDR3 sequence: CASSSDKYNQPQHF. CDR3 sequence (DNA): TGTGCCAGCTCATCCGACAAGTATAATCAGCCCCAGCATTTT.

V gene TRBV9 combines with J gene TRBJ2-7; 10 bases map to TRBD2. Germline CDR1 and CDR2: SGDLS and YYNGEE. Trimming took 5 bases from V and 4 from J; bases not matched to a gene: 9. CDR3 size: 15 residues. CDR3 bases: TGTGCCAGCAGTAAAACTAGCGGGGATTATTACGAGCAGTACTTC. This gives the protein CASSKTSGDYYEQYF. Complete variable domain (other parts from reference TRBV9 and TRBJ2-7): DSGVTQTPKHLITATGQRVTLRCSPRSGDLSVYWYQQSLDQGLQFLIQYYNGEERAKGNILERFSAQQFPDLHSELNLSSLELGDSALYFCASSKTSGDYYEQYFGPGTRLTVT.

The rearrangement links TRBV25-1 to TRBJ1-3; 10 positions match TRBD1. J lost 4 bases, V lost 5 bases, and 8 bases had no gene match. This CDR3 comprises 16 residues. CDR1 MGHDK and CDR2 SYGVNS come from the germline V gene. The CDR3 region is CASSQRQGARGNTIYF. In nucleotides, the CDR3 is TGTGCCAGCAGTCAAAGACAGGGGGCGCGAGGAAACACCATATATTTT.

This rearrangement joins TRBV30 to TRBJ1-2; D remains ambiguous. V was trimmed by 4 bases and J by 3 bases, leaving 9 bases between them. Germline V gene lookup returns CDR1 GTSNPN and CDR2 SVGIG (reference sequence). This CDR3 contains 12 residues. The CDR3 DNA reads as TGTGCCTGGAACGGTGGGGACTATGGCTACACCTTC. Translated: CAWNGGDYGYTF.

This clone was recorded once. The CDR3 spells CASRQYRVNRYEQYF. CDR3 DNA: TGTGCCAGCAGACAATACAGGGTCAACCGCTACGAGCAGTACTTC. The rearrangement links TRBV28 to TRBJ2-7, with D tentatively TRBD1 (6 bases). There are 15 residues in the CDR3. From germline, CDR1 is MDHEN and CDR2 SYDVKM. Trimming removed 6 bases at V and 3 bases at J, with 18 bases between.

V is TRBV14 and J is TRBJ2-2; 8 bases align to TRBD1. V dropped 3 bases and J dropped 5; count of bases not matched to a gene: 5. In germline, CDR1 is SGHDN, CDR2 FVKESK. This CDR3 has 15 residues. CDR3 in amino acids: CASSHRQGKTGELFF. Here the CDR3 DNA reads TGTGCCAGCAGCCACCGACAGGGGAAAACCGGGGAGCTGTTTTTT. Combining the CDR3 with reference TRBV14 and TRBJ2-2 gives the whole variable domain EAGVTQFPSHSVIEKGQTVTLRCDPISGHDNLYWYRRVMGKEIKFLLHFVKESKQDESGMPNNRFLAERTGGTYSTLKVQPAELEDSGVYFCASSHRQGKTGELFFGEGSRLTVL.

The chain recombines TRBV7-7 with TRBJ2-7, with 13 bases fitting TRBD2. Germline V lookup: CDR1 SSHAT, CDR2 FNYEAQ (reference sequence). The CDR3 is made up of 17 amino acids. The DNA of the CDR3 is TGTGTATTCACCACTAGCGGGAGGGCCGAACACTCCTACGAGCAGTACTTC. Its protein is CVFTTSGRAEHSYEQYF.

CDR3 residues: CASSLGQFFNQPQHF. CDR3 DNA: TGTGCCAGCAGTTTGGGGCAGTTTTTCAATCAGCCCCAGCATTTT. The rearrangement joins TRBV28 to TRBJ1-5; the D gene is possibly TRBD1 (5 bases). The V end was cut by 3 bases, the J end by 3 bases, with 12 bases between. Per the germline V gene, CDR1 is MDHEN and CDR2 is SYDVKM. This CDR3 has 15 residues.

The chain combines TRBV27 with TRBJ2-3; the D is unclear. The length of the CDR3 is 12 residues. Deletions cut 10 bases from V and 3 bases from J, with 11 bases between. Germline lookup yields CDR1 MNHEY and CDR2 SMNVEV (reference sequence). Here the CDR3 reads CATIDGTDTQYF. Written as DNA, the CDR3 is TGTGCCACCATCGACGGGACAGATACGCAGTATTTT.

CDR3 amino acids: CAIGPGQGTSLAKNIQYF. CDR3 coding DNA: TGTGCCATCGGGCCAGGACAGGGGACCTCTTTAGCCAAAAACATTCAGTACTTC. The J gene is TRBJ2-4, the V gene TRBV10-3, with TRBD1 matching over 9 bases. Germline V gives CDR1 ENHRY, CDR2 SYGVKD. V shed 8 bases and J 0 bases; nucleotides not matched to a gene: 14. This CDR3 has 18 residues.

This clone was picked up one time. V and J are TRBV11-2 and TRBJ2-7; 16 positions agree with TRBD2. The CDR3 is 17 amino acids. With V trimmed by 7 bases and J by 5 bases, 11 bases remained unmatched. Germline values: CDR1 SGHAT, CDR2 FQNNGV. Here the CDR3 DNA reads TGTGCCAGCATACACGGGACTAGCGGGAGGGCCGAAAACGAGCAGTACTTC. Amino acids: CASIHGTSGRAENEQYF.

This clone showed up just once. The rearrangement uses TRBV6-1 and TRBJ2-7; TRBD1 matches 9 bases. From germline, CDR1 is MNHNS and CDR2 SASEGT. Trimming at V came to 0 bases and at J to 7 bases, leaving 10 bases not matched to a gene. The CDR3 loop spans 16 amino acids. As DNA, the CDR3 is TGTGCCAGCAGTGAAGCGCCTACAGGGGGCCTGGGGGAGCAGTACTTC. It encodes CASSEAPTGGLGEQYF.

This chain links TRBV7-6 with TRBJ2-5, with unresolved D. Germline-derived CDR1 and CDR2 are SGHVS and FNYEAQ. There are 15 residues in the CDR3. V lost 1 base to trimming and J lost 2 bases, with 11 bases between them. In DNA, the CDR3 is TGTGCCAGCAGCTTAGGTCCTGGAATACAAGAGACCCAGTACTTC. Residues: CASSLGPGIQETQYF.

The V call is TRBV27, the J call TRBJ2-1; D is possibly TRBD1 (5 bases). V lost 2 bases to trimming and J lost 0 bases, with 14 bases between them. CDR1 and CDR2 from the germline V gene are MNHEY and SMNVEV (reference sequence). The CDR3 has 17 amino acids. The CDR3 loop is CASSLHSGPSSYNEQFF. CDR3 DNA: TGTGCCAGCAGTTTACATTCAGGGCCTAGCTCCTACAATGAGCAGTTCTTC.

Here the CDR3 DNA reads TGCGCCAGCAGCCAACCCCTTTTGGGTAGCGGGAGAGGGAATGAGCAGTTCTTC. Encoded protein: CASSQPLLGSGRGNEQFF. The chain recombines TRBV4-3 with TRBJ2-1; the match to TRBD2 covers 9 bases. Germline V lookup: CDR1 LGHNA, CDR2 YSLEER. V lost 2 bases and J lost 7; bases outside the gene matches: 15. There are 18 residues in the CDR3.

V gene TRBV27 combines with J gene TRBJ2-1; 10 nucleotides line up with TRBD2. Germline V gene sequence: CDR1 MNHEY, CDR2 SMNVEV (reference sequence). Losses at the gene ends were 6 bases for V and 5 bases for J; bases not matched to a gene: 10. The CDR3 has 16 residues. CDR3 amino acids: CASREKGLANNNEQFF. The CDR3 coding sequence is TGTGCCAGCAGGGAAAAGGGACTAGCGAATAACAATGAGCAGTTCTTC.

J is TRBJ2-7 and V is TRBV13; D uncertain. Trimming pared 1 base from V and 1 base from J, leaving 2 bases between. This CDR3 spans 12 amino acids. CDR1 and CDR2 from the germline V gene are PRHDT and FYEKMQ (reference sequence). Here the CDR3 reads CASSLASYEQYF. The CDR3 DNA reads TGTGCCAGCAGCTTAGCTTCCTACGAGCAGTACTTC.

The sample holds one count of this clone. The CDR3 is CASSLVYSYSGNTIYF. In DNA form, the CDR3 reads TGTGCCAGCAGCTTAGTCTACAGTTACTCTGGAAACACCATATATTTT. The genes are TRBV7-9 and TRBJ1-3; no firm D call. The V and J ends lost 1 base and 0 bases respectively, with 10 bases between them. The CDR3 extends over 16 amino acids. In germline, CDR1 is SEHNR, CDR2 FQNEAQ (reference sequence).

The chain links TRBV30 to TRBJ2-5, with 7 bases aligning to TRBD1. Near its end, the DNA agrees better with TRBJ2-7, so the J call may be wrong. Germline CDR1 is GTSNPN and CDR2 is SVGIG (reference sequence). This CDR3 is 14 amino acids long. The DNA of the CDR3 is TGTGCCTGGAGTTCGGACAGGAGAAATTACGAGCAGTACTTC. Encoded protein: CAWSSDRRNYEQYF.

The chain combines TRBV15 with TRBJ1-4, with no clear D. V was clipped by 3 bases and J by 0 bases, with 11 bases between them. Germline CDR1 and CDR2: LNHNV and YYDKDF (reference sequence). The CDR3 contains 16 residues. The CDR3 is CATSSPVDATNEKLFF. The CDR3 DNA reads TGTGCCACCAGCAGCCCCGTGGATGCAACTAATGAAAAACTGTTTTTT.